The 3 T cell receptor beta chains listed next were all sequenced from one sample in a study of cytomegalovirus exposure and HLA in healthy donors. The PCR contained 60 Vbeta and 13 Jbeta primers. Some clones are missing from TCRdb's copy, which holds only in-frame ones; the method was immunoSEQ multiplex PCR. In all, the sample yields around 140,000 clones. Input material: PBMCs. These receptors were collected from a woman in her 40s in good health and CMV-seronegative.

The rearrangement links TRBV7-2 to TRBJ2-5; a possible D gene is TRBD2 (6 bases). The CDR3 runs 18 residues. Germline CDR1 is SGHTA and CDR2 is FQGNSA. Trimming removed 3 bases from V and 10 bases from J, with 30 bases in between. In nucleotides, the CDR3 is TGTGCCAGCAGCTTTTCCCTCCTACCTCAGACTAGGGTGATAATCCAGTACTTC. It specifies CASSFSLLPQTRVIIQYF.

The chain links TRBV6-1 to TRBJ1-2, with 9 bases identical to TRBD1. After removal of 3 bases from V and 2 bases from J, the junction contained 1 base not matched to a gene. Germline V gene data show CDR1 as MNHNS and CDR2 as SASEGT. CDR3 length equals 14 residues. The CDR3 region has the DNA TGTGCCAGCAGTGAGGGACAGGGCAACTATGGCTACACCTTC. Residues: CASSEGQGNYGYTF.

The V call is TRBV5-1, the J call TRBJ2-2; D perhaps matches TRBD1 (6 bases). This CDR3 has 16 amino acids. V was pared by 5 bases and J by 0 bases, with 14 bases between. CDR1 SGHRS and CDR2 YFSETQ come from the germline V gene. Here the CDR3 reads CASSFGRGPNTGELFF. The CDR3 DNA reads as TGCGCCAGCAGTTTTGGCAGGGGCCCGAACACCGGGGAGCTGTTTTTT.